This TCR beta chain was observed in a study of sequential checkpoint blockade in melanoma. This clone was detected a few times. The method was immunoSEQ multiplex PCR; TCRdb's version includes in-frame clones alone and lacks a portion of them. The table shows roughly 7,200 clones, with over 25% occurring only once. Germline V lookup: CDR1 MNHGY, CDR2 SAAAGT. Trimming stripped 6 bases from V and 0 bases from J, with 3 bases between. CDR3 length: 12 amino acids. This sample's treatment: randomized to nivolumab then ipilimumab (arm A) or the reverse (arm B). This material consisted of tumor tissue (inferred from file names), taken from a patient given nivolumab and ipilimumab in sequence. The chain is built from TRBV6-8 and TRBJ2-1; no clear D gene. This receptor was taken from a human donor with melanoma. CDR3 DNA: TGTGCCAGCAGCGGCTCCTACAATGAGCAGTTCTTC. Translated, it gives CASSGSYNEQFF.